This T cell receptor beta chain comes out of a study of blood T cells in healthy people across ages. This clonotype was observed at least ten times. No antigen is known for it. Study findings and constraints: Donors of long life had a larger count of naive CD4+ cells and greater diversity than aged donors. With donor CMV status unknown, expanded clonotype changes were possibly confounded.

V was trimmed by 1 base and J by 13 bases, leaving 11 bases between them. CDR1 and CDR2 from the germline V gene are SGHTA and FQGNSA. The CDR3 runs to 12 residues. The use of a sample-barcoded 5' primer and a J-beta primer mix characterized a second PCR of roughly 6 to 11 cycles. Each CDR3 protein gets one entry after TCRdb re-called the 5' RACE reads with MiXCR. The sample shows some 1.5 million distinct CDR3 sequences, 28% of them seen only once. Aged about 6 to 95, donors were systemically healthy Caucasians from Russia. Every sample gave at least 6 micrograms of total RNA when it was extracted. Material: blood. The receptor's source is a woman under 40 in good health. The chain recombines TRBV7-2 with TRBJ2-1; the D gene is possibly TRBD2 (6 bases). CDR3: CASSLEWGEQFF. The CDR3 bases are TGTGCCAGCAGCTTAGAGTGGGGGGAACAGTTCTTC. Using reference TRBV7-2 and TRBJ2-1 for the parts outside the CDR3, the full variable domain is GAGVSQSPSNKVTEKGKDVELRCDPISGHTALYWYRQSLGQGLEFLIYFQGNSAPDKSGLPSDRFSAERTGGSVSTLTIQRTQQEDSAVYLCASSLEWGEQFFGPGTRLTVL.